This entry describes one TCR beta chain. The antigen this receptor binds is unknown. No base quality values were provided; no much bigger clone lies one nucleotide off. Participants in the prospective study were enrolled through a virtual design, were aged 18 to 89 years, and lived in 24 United States geographic areas. In the prospective study, cohorts were assigned on the basis of participant-reported clinical history obtained from a screening survey and a study questionnaire. ImmuneRACE Cohort 3 recovered participants were defined by two consecutive negative NP/OP PCR tests, healthcare professional clearance, or symptom resolution. Mobile phlebotomists in the prospective study collected whole blood, serum and a nasopharyngeal or oropharyngeal swab from every participant. Additional blood draws and questionnaires over an approximately two-month period could optionally be provided by prospective study participants. Prospective study blood samples were shipped either frozen or at room temperature before DNA extraction.

This sample was included in a study of blood T cell repertoires in COVID-19 (TCRdb year 2020). Background for the entire study: Samples covering the acute and convalescent phases of COVID-19 were provided by collaborators in the United States, Italy and Spain. A de-identified subject ID, COVID-19 status, age in years and sex were almost always included in the sample metadata. Subjects who had been exposed to COVID-19, were actively infected with it, or had recovered from it provided the deeply sampled blood TCRbeta repertoires that made up the dataset. The samples were drawn from two sources: the first 160 participants of the ongoing ImmuneRACE study, and fewer than 1,500 subjects contributed by 6 global collaborators. HLA class I and class II types, where available, came from metadata supplied by the sample provider rather than from assay-based typing. The prospective study material was composed of cDNA or gDNA derived from T cells, B-cell-depleted T cells, or PBMCs. The repertoires were released in a freely available public database meant as a resource for research on the immune response to SARS-CoV-2. What the work shows at the level of the full study, not this receptor alone: How much clinical and demographic metadata was included differed by source and by participant, and the metadata was provided uncurated.

TCRbeta CDR3 regions were amplified from genomic DNA by means of the immunoSEQ Assay, a bias-controlled multiplex PCR. The authors processed their data as follows. The number of nucleated cells in each sample was estimated from the amplification of reference gene primers within the assay. To quantify the absolute abundance of each unique TCRbeta CDR3 rearrangement, sequence reads were collapsed and filtered. For each sample, productive Simpson clonality was calculated as the square root of Simpson's diversity index across productive rearrangements. The table comes from immuneACCESS by way of TCRdb, which keeps in-frame sequences with V and J called. Part of the clones is missing from these tables; in studies checked, under half for an unresolved V gene and the rest for unknown reasons. V, J and clone size were drawn from that table, and D and trimming were deduced from the DNA. The sample table holds some 290,000 clones, of which roughly 86% were seen once. Of the sample, roughly a tenth is held by the ten largest clones.

V drops 2 bases and J drops 2 bases, leaving 3 bases in between. The CDR3 sequence holds 13 residues, the cysteine and phenylalanine included. Just CDR3 DNA is preserved here, 39 bases in frame from base 1. Recombination connected TRBV12-3 or TRBV12-4 to TRBJ2-2, with the D gene uncertain. This TCR came from a woman under 40 who had recovered from COVID-19. The sequencing input was PBMCs or T cells enriched from blood (not recorded which). The encoded CDR3 is CASSLQNTGELFF. The DNA is as follows: TGTGCCAGCAGTTTACAAAACACCGGGGAGCTGTTTTTT.